This T cell receptor beta chain was identified in a study of regulatory T cells in long-lasting Graves disease. According to the study, TCR beta libraries were built with iRepertoire HTBI primers and CDR3-region Arm-PCR. TCRdb processed the multiplex PCR reads anew with MiXCR; each CDR3 protein has one entry. This table holds about 310,000 distinct CDR3 sequences, under 25% found once. Regarding the study as a whole: Newly diagnosed Graves' patients had higher TCR diversity than persistent ones.

Indicated time point: persistent/refractory GD, antithyroid drugs over 5 years with positive TRAb. Preparation of the TCR library used RNA extracted from PBMCs. This clonotype was seen a few times. Its cognate antigen is unknown. This TCR came from a female donor with Graves disease. The source material was peripheral blood mononuclear cells (PBMCs), sampled when the disease was refractory, from a patient treated with antithyroid drugs.

CDR3 in DNA: TGTGCCAGCAGCTTCTATCCGAGGACTAGCGGGATACATACGCAGTATTTT. It translates to CASSFYPRTSGIHTQYF. The chain is built from TRBV11-1 and TRBJ2-3, with 12 bases matching TRBD2. This CDR3 has 17 residues. V shed 3 bases, J shed 7 bases, and the junction held 11 bases outside the gene matches. CDR1 is SGHAT, CDR2 FQDESV, per germline (reference sequence).